A selection of T cell receptor beta chains follows, all from one sample in a study of vaccination effects on CD4 cells after COVID-19. Here immunoSEQ multiplex PCR was the method, and the copy in TCRdb shows in-frame clones only, minus some. The data hold tens of thousands of clones, with 65% to 80% observed a single time. Their cognate antigens are unknown. This specimen consisted of CD4+ T cells from PBMCs cultured with HCoV-NL63 spike peptides, obtained before COVID-19 vaccination. The receptors originated from a human donor who had a prior SARS-CoV-2 infection. CDR3s include the opening cysteine and the closing phenylalanine or tryptophan. Each record gives: D gene, V gene, J gene, clone size, CDR3 protein, CDR3 DNA. D genes are given only for firm matches. A row's size may be missing; if present it is once, few, many or a size class.

NA,TRBV5-6,TRBJ2-2,NA,CASSPNPNTGELFF,TGTGCCAGCAGCCCCAATCCCAACACCGGGGAGCTGTTTTTT
NA,TRBV6-5,TRBJ1-2,NA,CASSSQGSVGYTF,TGTGCCAGCAGTTCACAGGGATCGGTTGGCTACACCTTC
TRBD1,TRBV10-3,TRBJ2-5,NA,CAIKGQGTETQYF,TGTGCCATCAAGGGACAGGGGACAGAGACCCAGTACTTC
TRBD2,TRBV7-9,TRBJ2-5,NA,CASSLAGVETQYF,TGTGCCAGCAGCCTAGCGGGGGTTGAGACCCAGTACTTC
NA,TRBV5-1,TRBJ2-3,NA,CASSLATGLVTDTQYF,TGCGCCAGCAGCTTGGCCACGGGACTTGTCACAGATACGCAGTATTTT
TRBD1,TRBV3-1/TRBV3-2,TRBJ2-2,NA,CASRQGAGTGELFF,TGTGCCAGCAGACAGGGGGCAGGTACCGGGGAGCTGTTTTTT
NA,TRBV5-6,TRBJ2-2,NA,CASSRGRVIGELFF,TGTGCCAGCAGTCGGGGCAGGGTGATCGGGGAGCTGTTTTTT
TRBD1,TRBV5-5,TRBJ2-7,NA,CASSPRDRGYEQYF,TGTGCCAGCAGCCCCCGGGACAGGGGGTACGAGCAGTACTTC
NA,TRBV5-8,TRBJ2-1,NA,CASSSGTSTYNEQFF,TGTGCCAGCAGCTCAGGGACTTCAACTTACAATGAGCAGTTCTTC
NA,TRBV27,TRBJ2-3,NA,CASSLLTMGLGADTQYF,TGTGCCAGCAGTTTATTGACGATGGGACTTGGGGCAGATACGCAGTATTTT
NA,TRBV15,TRBJ2-7,NA,CATSNQRGDEQYF,TGTGCCACCAGCAACCAGAGGGGGGACGAGCAGTACTTC
NA,TRBV2,TRBJ1-1,NA,CASSEEVDTEAFF,TGTGCCAGCAGTGAGGAGGTCGACACTGAAGCTTTCTTT
NA,TRBV5-1,TRBJ1-2,NA,CASSLAWTDNYGYTF,TGCGCCAGCAGCTTGGCCTGGACGGATAACTATGGCTACACCTTC
NA,TRBV6-5,TRBJ1-1,NA,CASSYQRGSNTEAFF,TGTGCCAGCAGTTATCAGCGTGGGTCGAACACTGAAGCTTTCTTT
NA,TRBV15,TRBJ1-5,NA,CATSRDLGRDRNQPQHF,TGTGCCACCAGCAGAGATCTTGGGAGGGATCGGAATCAGCCCCAGCATTTT
TRBD1,TRBV19,TRBJ2-1,NA,CASERTGRRRNEQFF,TGTGCCAGTGAACGGACAGGGCGTCGTCGCAATGAGCAGTTCTTC
TRBD1,TRBV9,TRBJ2-7,NA,CASSARTGGEEQYF,TGTGCCAGCAGCGCGAGGACAGGGGGCGAGGAGCAGTACTTC
NA,TRBV6-5,TRBJ1-5,NA,CASSTGRRNQPQHF,TGTGCCAGCAGTACAGGGAGGCGCAATCAGCCCCAGCATTTT
NA,TRBV11-3,TRBJ2-3,few,CASSSLRTDTQYF,TGTGCCAGCAGCTCCCTCCGCACAGATACGCAGTATTTT
TRBD2,TRBV20-1,TRBJ2-1,NA,CSASKLAGGGSEQFF,TGCAGTGCTAGTAAGCTAGCGGGAGGGGGGAGCGAGCAGTTCTTC
NA,TRBV5-1,TRBJ2-3,NA,CASGRGDGGEQYF,TGCGCCAGTGGGCGCGGAGACGGCGGCGAGCAGTATTTT
NA,TRBV15,TRBJ2-7,NA,CATSTSGGGVREQYF,TGTGCCACCAGCACATCCGGGGGTGGGGTACGCGAGCAGTACTTC
NA,TRBV6-2/TRBV6-3,TRBJ2-5,once,CASSFPPETQYF,TGTGCCAGCAGTTTTCCACCTGAGACCCAGTACTTC
NA,TRBV7-9,TRBJ1-2,NA,CASSPRVNYGYTF,TGTGCCAGCAGCCCCAGGGTTAACTATGGCTACACCTTC
NA,TRBV12-3/TRBV12-4,TRBJ2-5,NA,CASRLTVAETQYF,TGTGCCAGCAGACTGACTGTGGCAGAGACCCAGTACTTC
TRBD1,TRBV28,TRBJ1-1,NA,CASTSTGWGEAFF,TGTGCCAGCACCTCGACAGGGTGGGGTGAAGCTTTCTTT
TRBD1,TRBV6-5,TRBJ1-4,NA,CASSYRGQEKLFF,TGTGCCAGCAGTTACAGGGGGCAGGAAAAACTGTTTTTT
TRBD1,TRBV2,TRBJ1-1,NA,CASSEFGQGNTEAFF,TGTGCCAGCAGTGAATTCGGACAGGGGAACACTGAAGCTTTCTTT
NA,TRBV30,TRBJ1-1,NA,CAGARDNTEAFF,TGTGCCGGGGCACGAGATAACACTGAAGCTTTCTTT
TRBD2,TRBV12-5,TRBJ2-5,NA,CASGLGISGAEETQYF,TGTGCTAGTGGTTTAGGAATTAGCGGGGCCGAAGAGACCCAGTACTTC
TRBD2,TRBV5-1,TRBJ2-7,NA,CASSMGLAATYEQYF,TGCGCCAGCAGCATGGGACTAGCGGCGACCTACGAGCAGTACTTC
TRBD1,TRBV3-1/TRBV3-2,TRBJ1-1,NA,CASTARDRAAEAFF,TGTGCCAGCACCGCAAGAGACAGGGCGGCTGAAGCTTTCTTT
NA,TRBV18,TRBJ2-7,NA,CASSPPGQTSYEQYF,TGTGCCAGCTCACCGCCGGGACAAACCTCCTACGAGCAGTACTTC
TRBD1,TRBV7-9,TRBJ1-1,NA,CASSFGTGTGLNTEAFF,TGTGCCAGCAGCTTTGGAACCGGGACAGGGCTGAACACTGAAGCTTTCTTT
NA,TRBV5-6,TRBJ1-5,NA,CASSLKVPGRGGNQPQHF,TGTGCCAGCAGCTTGAAGGTTCCAGGGCGTGGAGGCAATCAGCCCCAGCATTTT
NA,TRBV5-8,TRBJ1-3,NA,CASSLGRDPVTIYF,TGTGCCAGCAGCTTAGGTCGCGATCCGGTCACCATATATTTT
TRBD1,TRBV29-1,TRBJ1-2,NA,CSALVGQGGYGYTF,TGCAGCGCACTAGTAGGTCAGGGGGGCTATGGCTACACCTTC
TRBD1,TRBV2,TRBJ2-5,NA,CASSELTGFGEETQYF,TGTGCCAGCAGTGAGTTGACAGGGTTCGGGGAAGAGACCCAGTACTTC
NA,TRBV4-1,TRBJ1-6,few,CASTPGTLYNSPLHF,TGCGCCAGCACCCCGGGAACACTCTATAATTCACCCCTCCACTTT
NA,TRBV2,TRBJ1-2,NA,CASSDAGAGGYTF,TGTGCCAGCAGTGACGCGGGGGCGGGGGGCTACACCTTC
NA,TRBV7-2,TRBJ2-7,once,CASSPSFAQYEQYF,TGTGCCAGCAGCCCTAGCTTTGCTCAATACGAGCAGTACTTC
NA,TRBV28,TRBJ2-1,once,CASAGQIYNEQFF,TGTGCCAGCGCGGGACAGATCTACAATGAGCAGTTCTTC
TRBD1,TRBV4-1,TRBJ1-4,NA,CASSQETGTNEKLFF,TGCGCCAGCAGCCAAGAGACAGGGACTAATGAAAAACTGTTTTTT
NA,TRBV5-1,TRBJ2-7,NA,CASSLGTRTVYEQYF,TGCGCCAGCAGCTTGGGCACCAGGACTGTCTACGAGCAGTACTTC
TRBD1,TRBV3-1/TRBV3-2,TRBJ2-3,NA,CASSQVTGGGTDTQYF,TGTGCCAGCAGCCAGGTTACAGGGGGCGGCACAGATACGCAGTATTTT
TRBD1,TRBV5-6,TRBJ2-1,NA,CASSLTGANLYNEQFF,TGTGCCAGCAGCTTAACAGGGGCCAACCTCTACAATGAGCAGTTCTTC
NA,TRBV19,TRBJ1-1,NA,CASSFDRNTEAFF,TGTGCCAGTAGTTTCGACAGGAACACTGAAGCTTTCTTT
NA,TRBV2,TRBJ1-1,NA,CAIRGRVAVEAFF,TGTGCCATAAGGGGCAGGGTGGCGGTTGAAGCTTTCTTT
TRBD2,TRBV6-6,TRBJ2-1,NA,CASSTTSGEQFF,TGTGCCAGCAGTACAACTAGCGGTGAGCAGTTCTTC